This is a list of T cell receptor beta chains from one sample in a study of tumor-infiltrating lymphocytes in glioblastoma multiforme. TCRdb used MiXCR to reprocess the multiplex PCR reads, holding one entry per CDR3 protein. Of almost 15,000 distinct CDR3 sequences in the sample, roughly 74% were seen once. Sample: brain tumor tissue. The receptors were gathered from a male donor with glioblastoma. CDR3s include the opening cysteine and the closing phenylalanine or tryptophan. The D gene is left open where the match is weak. Clone size is shown for a subset of rows, as once, few, many or a class of expanded clone.

.	TRBV14	TRBJ2-1	.	TGTGACAGCGGTCAGTTGATAAGTGGATACAATGAGCAGTTCTTC	CDSGQLISGYNEQFF
TRBD1	TRBV11-1	TRBJ2-1	few	TGTGCCAGCAGCTCGACAGGGGGCATGGGGAATGAGCAGTTCTTC	CASSSTGGMGNEQFF
.	TRBV11-2	TRBJ1-4	.	TGTGCCAGCAGCTTAGATTTGACACTTAATGAAAAACTGTTTTTT	CASSLDLTLNEKLFF
TRBD1	TRBV6-6	TRBJ1-5	.	TGTGCCAGCAGTTACTCGACAGGGGAGGATCAGCCCCAGCATTTT	CASSYSTGEDQPQHF
.	TRBV30	TRBJ2-7	.	TGTACCTGGAGGACGGGAGCCGAGCAGTACTTC	CTWRTGAEQYF
.	TRBV6-2/TRBV6-3	TRBJ2-7	.	TGTGCCAGCAGCGTCTCCGAGGGATCCTGCGAGCAATACTTC	CASSVSEGSCEQYF
.	TRBV4-3	TRBJ2-2	.	TGCGCCGGAAGCCAAGAGACGGGATGGCCCGGGGAGCTGTTTTTT	CAGSQETGWPGELFF
.	TRBV28	TRBJ2-3	.	TGTGCCAGCAGTTCGCCCAGCAGGCTCACAGATACGCAGTATTTT	CASSSPSRLTDTQYF
.	TRBV11-1	TRBJ2-1	.	TGTGCCAGCAGCTTACTAGAGGGAGTTTTCAATCAGCGGTTCTTC	CASSLLEGVFNQRFF
.	TRBV6-1	TRBJ2-1	.	TGTGCCAGCACCCCCCACGGGGCTAGCTCTGGTGATGAGCAGTTCTTC	CASTPHGASSGDEQFF
TRBD2	TRBV11-1	TRBJ2-3	once	TGTGCCAGCAGCTTAGGAATAGCGGGGAGCAAAGATACGCAGTATTTC	CASSLGIAGSKDTQYF
.	TRBV6-1	TRBJ1-2	.	TGTGCCAGCACCAACCCCGGGGACTCAGCGTATGGCTACACCTTC	CASTNPGDSAYGYTF
TRBD1	TRBV11-3	TRBJ2-7	.	TGTGCCAGCAGCTTAGATTGGGACAGGGCCTACGAGCAGTACTTC	CASSLDWDRAYEQYF
.	TRBV12-3/TRBV12-4	TRBJ2-4	.	TGTGCCAGCAGCCTTTCTGAGGGGCGGGCCAAAAACATTCAGTACTTC	CASSLSEGRAKNIQYF
.	TRBV4-1	TRBJ2-1	.	TGCGCCAGCAGCCGAGAAGATAAGCCCTTTAACGAGCAGCTCTTC	CASSREDKPFNEQLF
TRBD2	TRBV11-3	TRBJ2-1	.	TGTGCCAGCAGCCAGGGACTAGTGCTAAATGAGCAGTTCTTC	CASSQGLVLNEQFF
TRBD2	TRBV11-2	TRBJ2-2	few	TGTGCCAGCGGCTTAGTTCGTTCCAGCGGGGGCTCAAACACCGTGGAGCTGTTTTTT	CASGLVRSSGGSNTVELFF